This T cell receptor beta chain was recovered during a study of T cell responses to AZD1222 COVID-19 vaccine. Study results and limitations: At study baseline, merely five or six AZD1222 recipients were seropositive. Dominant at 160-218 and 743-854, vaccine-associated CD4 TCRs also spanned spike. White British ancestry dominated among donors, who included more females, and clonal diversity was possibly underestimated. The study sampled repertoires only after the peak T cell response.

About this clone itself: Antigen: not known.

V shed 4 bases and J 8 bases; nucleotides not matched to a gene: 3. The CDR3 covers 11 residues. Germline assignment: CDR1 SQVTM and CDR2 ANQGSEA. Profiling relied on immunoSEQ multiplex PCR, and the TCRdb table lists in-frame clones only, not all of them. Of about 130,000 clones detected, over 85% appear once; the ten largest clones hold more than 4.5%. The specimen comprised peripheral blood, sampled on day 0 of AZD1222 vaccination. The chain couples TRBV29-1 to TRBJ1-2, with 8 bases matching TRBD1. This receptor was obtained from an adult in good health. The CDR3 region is CSVVDREGYTF. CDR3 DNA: TGCAGCGTTGTGGACAGGGAGGGCTACACCTTC.